This T cell receptor beta chain is drawn from a study of chemoradiotherapy in HPV16-positive cancers. Looking at the study overall: A couple of HPV16-positive patients' cells yielded candidate HPV-specific clones and common motifs. General study points: Better recurrence-free survival went with HPV-responsive T-cell expansion in HPV16-positive patients. The functional HPV-specific definition rests on just a couple of HPV16-positive patients.

Profiled with immunoSEQ multiplex PCR; TCRdb holds only in-frame clones, not every one. The sample includes 3,000 to 4,000 clones, 70% to 80% seen only once; the top ten take less than 9.5%. Concerning this clone itself: Antigen specificity is unknown.

Repertoires were sampled repeatedly during chemoradiotherapy. Germline V gene sequence: CDR1 SNHLY, CDR2 FYNNEI. The CDR3 runs 15 residues. Trimming stripped 3 bases from V and 0 bases from J, with 9 bases between. The receptor comes from a human donor with HPV-associated anogenital cancer. The source was tumor tissue, collected from a patient who underwent chemoradiotherapy. The gene calls are TRBV2 and TRBJ1-5; D might be TRBD1 (5 bases). In DNA, the CDR3 is TGTGCCAGCAGTGATAGGGGAGATAGCAATCAGCCCCAGCATTTT. It codes for CASSDRGDSNQPQHF.